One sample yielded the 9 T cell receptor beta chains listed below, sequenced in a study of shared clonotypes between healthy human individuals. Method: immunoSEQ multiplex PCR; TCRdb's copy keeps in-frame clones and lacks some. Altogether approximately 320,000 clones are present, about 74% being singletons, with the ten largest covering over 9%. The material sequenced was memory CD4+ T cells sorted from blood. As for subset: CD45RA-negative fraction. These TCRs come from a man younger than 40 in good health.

This CDR3 reads CASSPSARGSGNTIYF. CDR3 coding DNA: TGTGCCAGCTCACCCTCGGCCAGGGGATCTGGAAACACCATATATTTT. This chain links TRBV18 with TRBJ1-3; D perhaps matches TRBD1 (6 bases). This CDR3 is 16 amino acids long. CDR1 is KGHSH and CDR2 is LQKENI in the germline V gene. Trimming took 3 bases from V and 1 from J, leaving 13 bases between them.

This chain's CDR3 is CASSPRGGTLSLNTEAFF. DNA for the CDR3: TGTGCCAGCAGCCCCCGGGGGGGGACCCTCTCATTGAACACTGAAGCTTTCTTT. The chain couples TRBV14 to TRBJ1-1; tentatively, D is TRBD1 (5 bases). The V gene's germline CDR1 is SGHDN and CDR2 FVKESK. This CDR3 comprises 18 residues. V was pared by 4 bases and J by 0 bases, with 21 bases between.

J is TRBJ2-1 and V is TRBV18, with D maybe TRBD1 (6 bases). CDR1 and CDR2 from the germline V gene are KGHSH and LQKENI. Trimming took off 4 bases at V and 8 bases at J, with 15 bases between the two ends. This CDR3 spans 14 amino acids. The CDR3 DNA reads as TGTGCCAGCTCACGAGGGGGAGAAGTCGATGAGCAGTTCTTC. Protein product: CASSRGGEVDEQFF.

CDR3 loop: CASSFAGGIYEQYF. The CDR3 DNA reads as TGTGCCAGCAGCTTCGCAGGGGGCATCTACGAGCAGTACTTC. The chain has TRBV5-6 and TRBJ2-7; 8 bases align to TRBD1. The germline V gene encodes CDR1 SGHDT and CDR2 YYEEEE. J gave up 3 bases and V 2 bases, and 4 bases lay outside the gene matches. The CDR3 consists of 14 residues.

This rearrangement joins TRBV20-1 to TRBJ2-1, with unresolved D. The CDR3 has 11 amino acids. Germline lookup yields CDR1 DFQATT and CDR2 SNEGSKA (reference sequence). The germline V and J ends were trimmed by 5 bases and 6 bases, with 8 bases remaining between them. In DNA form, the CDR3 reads TGCAGTGCTCCGACCATCAATGAGCAGTTCTTC. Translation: CSAPTINEQFF.

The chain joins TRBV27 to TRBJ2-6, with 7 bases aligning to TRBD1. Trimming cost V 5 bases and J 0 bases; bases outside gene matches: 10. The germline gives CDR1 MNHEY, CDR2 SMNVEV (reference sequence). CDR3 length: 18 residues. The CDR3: CASSQSRGLGSGANVLTF. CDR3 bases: TGTGCCAGCAGTCAATCGAGGGGGCTGGGCTCTGGGGCCAACGTCCTGACTTTC.

This chain's CDR3 is CASSESGGREQYF. The CDR3 nucleotides read TGTGCCAGCAGTGAATCTGGGGGGCGCGAGCAGTACTTC. V and J are TRBV25-1 and TRBJ2-7; perhaps D is TRBD1 or TRBD2 (6 bases each). The germline V and J ends were trimmed by 1 base and 6 bases, with 10 bases remaining between them. The CDR3 has 13 amino acids. Germline values: CDR1 MGHDK, CDR2 SYGVNS.

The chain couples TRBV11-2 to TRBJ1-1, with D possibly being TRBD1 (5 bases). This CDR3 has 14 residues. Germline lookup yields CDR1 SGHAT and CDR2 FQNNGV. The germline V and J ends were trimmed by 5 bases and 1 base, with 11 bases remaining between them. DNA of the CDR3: TGTGCCAGCAGCCGAGGGGTGGGGAACACTGAAGCTTTCTTT. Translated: CASSRGVGNTEAFF. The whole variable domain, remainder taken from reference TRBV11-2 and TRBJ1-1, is EAGVAQSPRYKIIEKRQSVAFWCNPISGHATLYWYQQILGQGPKLLIQFQNNGVVDDSQLPKDRFSAERLKGVDSTLKIQPAKLEDSAVYLCASSRGVGNTEAFFGQGTRLTVV.

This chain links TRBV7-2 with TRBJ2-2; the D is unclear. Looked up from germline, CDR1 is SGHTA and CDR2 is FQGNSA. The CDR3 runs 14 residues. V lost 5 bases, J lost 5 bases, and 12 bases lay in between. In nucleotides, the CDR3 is TGTGCCAGCAGCCGCTCGACAACTACCGGGGAGCTGTTTTTT. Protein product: CASSRSTTTGELFF. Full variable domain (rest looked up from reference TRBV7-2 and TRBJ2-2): GAGVSQSPSNKVTEKGKDVELRCDPISGHTALYWYRQSLGQGLEFLIYFQGNSAPDKSGLPSDRFSAERTGGSVSTLTIQRTQQEDSAVYLCASSRSTTTGELFFGEGSRLTVL.